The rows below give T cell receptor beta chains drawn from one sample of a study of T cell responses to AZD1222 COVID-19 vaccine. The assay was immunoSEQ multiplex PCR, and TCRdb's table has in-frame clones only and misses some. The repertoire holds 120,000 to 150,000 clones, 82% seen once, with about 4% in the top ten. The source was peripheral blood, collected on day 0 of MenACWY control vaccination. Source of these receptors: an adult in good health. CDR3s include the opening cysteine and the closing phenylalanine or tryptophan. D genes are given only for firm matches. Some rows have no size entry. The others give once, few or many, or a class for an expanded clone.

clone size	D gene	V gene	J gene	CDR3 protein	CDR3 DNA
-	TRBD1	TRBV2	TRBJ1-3	CASSDEGRTGVNTIYF	TGTGCCAGCAGTGACGAAGGGAGGACAGGCGTAAACACCATATATTTT
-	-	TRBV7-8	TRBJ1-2	CASSGGANYGYTF	TGTGCCAGCAGCGGGGGGGCTAACTATGGCTACACCTTC
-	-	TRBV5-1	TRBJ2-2	CASSPGRINTGELFF	TGCGCCAGCAGTCCGGGACGGATAAACACCGGGGAGCTGTTTTTT
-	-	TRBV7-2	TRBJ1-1	CASSLARRGITEAFF	TGTGCCAGCAGCTTAGCGAGGCGAGGGATCACTGAAGCTTTCTTT
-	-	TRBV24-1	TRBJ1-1	CATSDSRGAEAFF	TGTGCCACCAGTGACTCCAGGGGCGCTGAAGCTTTCTTT
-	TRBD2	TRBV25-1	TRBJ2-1	CASGRGNEQFF	TGTGCCAGCGGGCGGGGGAATGAGCAGTTCTTC
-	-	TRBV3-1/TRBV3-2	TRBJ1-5	CASSQAGSRSNQPQHF	TGTGCCAGCAGCCAAGCAGGTTCAAGGAGCAATCAGCCCCAGCATTTT
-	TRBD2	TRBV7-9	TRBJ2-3	CASPETSGEVSADTQYF	TGTGCCAGCCCGGAGACTAGCGGGGAGGTTAGCGCAGATACGCAGTATTTT
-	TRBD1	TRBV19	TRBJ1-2	CASSIIRGTAFHGYTF	TGTGCCAGTAGTATTATCAGGGGGACAGCTTTCCATGGCTACACCTTC
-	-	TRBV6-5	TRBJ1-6	CASRGTRNNSPLHF	TGTGCCAGCAGGGGCACCCGCAATAATTCACCCCTCCACTTT
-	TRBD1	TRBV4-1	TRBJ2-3	CASSPGTGILSDTQYF	TGCGCCAGCAGCCCAGGGACAGGGATTCTTTCTGATACGCAGTATTTT
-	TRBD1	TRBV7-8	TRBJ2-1	CASSPNRGFSGNNEQFF	TGTGCCAGCAGCCCGAACAGGGGGTTTAGCGGAAATAATGAGCAGTTCTTC
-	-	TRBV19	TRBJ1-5	CATFRGGNSNQPQHF	TGTGCCACTTTTCGGGGCGGAAATAGCAATCAGCCCCAGCATTTT
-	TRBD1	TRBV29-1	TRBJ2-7	CSARGQGIIEQYF	TGCAGCGCCAGGGGACAGGGAATAATCGAGCAGTACTTC
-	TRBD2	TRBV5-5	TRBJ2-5	CASSLRTGGRETQYF	TGTGCCAGCAGCTTGAGAACGGGGGGGCGTGAGACCCAGTACTTC
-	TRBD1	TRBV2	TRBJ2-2	CASRGTATGELFF	TGTGCCAGCAGGGGGACAGCCACCGGGGAGCTGTTTTTT
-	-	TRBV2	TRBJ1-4	CASIFSGTGNEKLFF	TGTGCCAGCATATTCTCCGGGACTGGTAATGAAAAACTGTTTTTT
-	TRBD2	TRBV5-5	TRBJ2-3	CASASGGAGDTQYF	TGTGCCAGCGCTAGCGGGGGGGCCGGAGATACGCAGTATTTT
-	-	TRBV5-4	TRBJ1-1	CASSLGAGRAFF	TGTGCCAGCAGCTTGGGTGCAGGGCGGGCTTTCTTT
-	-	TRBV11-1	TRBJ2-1	CASSILRVSSYNEQFF	TGTGCCAGCAGTATCCTCAGGGTGAGCTCCTACAATGAGCAGTTCTTC
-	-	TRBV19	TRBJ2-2	CASSPPGGELFF	TGTGCCAGTAGTCCCCCTGGCGGGGAGCTGTTTTTT
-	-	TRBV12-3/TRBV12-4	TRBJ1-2	CASSLARRAGYTF	TGTGCCAGCAGTTTAGCGCGGAGGGCTGGCTACACCTTC
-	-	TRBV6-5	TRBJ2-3	CASSPGTGNTDTQYF	TGTGCCAGCAGTCCCGGCACGGGCAACACAGATACGCAGTATTTT
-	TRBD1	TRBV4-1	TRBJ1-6	CASSHPTGGDSPLHF	TGCGCCAGCAGCCACCCGACAGGGGGGGATTCACCCCTCCACTTT
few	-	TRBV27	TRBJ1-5	CASSFSFGHSNQPQHF	TGTGCCAGCAGTTTTTCGTTCGGACATAGCAATCAGCCCCAGCATTTT
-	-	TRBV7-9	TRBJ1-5	CASSFGSLANQPQHF	TGTGCCAGCAGCTTCGGATCACTAGCCAATCAGCCCCAGCATTTT
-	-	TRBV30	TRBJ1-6	CACQDNSPLHF	TGTGCTTGCCAGGATAATTCACCCCTCCACTTT
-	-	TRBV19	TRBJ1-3	CASINWRVGNTIYF	TGTGCCAGTATTAACTGGAGAGTCGGCAACACCATATATTTT
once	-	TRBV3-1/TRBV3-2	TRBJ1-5	CASSQDRTGAEVRQPQHF	TGTGCCAGCAGCCAAGATCGGACGGGGGCGGAGGTAAGGCAGCCCCAGCATTTT
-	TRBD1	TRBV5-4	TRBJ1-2	CASTRLGTGGRGGYTF	TGTGCCAGCACCCGATTGGGTACAGGGGGAAGGGGTGGCTACACCTTC
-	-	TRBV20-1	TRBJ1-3	CSASWSQGRSGNTIYF	TGCAGTGCTAGTTGGTCCCAGGGCCGCTCTGGAAACACCATATATTTT
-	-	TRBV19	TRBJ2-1	CASSRGYNEQFF	TGTGCCAGTAGTCGGGGTTACAATGAGCAGTTCTTC
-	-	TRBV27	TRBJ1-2	CASSPPGQLYGYTF	TGTGCCAGCAGTCCCCCGGGGCAACTCTATGGCTACACCTTC
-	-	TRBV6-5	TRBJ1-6	CASRSATGNQSPLHF	TGTGCCAGCAGATCCGCCACAGGGAACCAGTCACCCCTCCACTTT
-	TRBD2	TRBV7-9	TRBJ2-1	CASSPAGGRVRYNEQFF	TGTGCCAGCAGCCCAGCCGGAGGGAGGGTTCGGTACAATGAGCAGTTCTTC
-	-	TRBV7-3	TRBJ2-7	CASSLTAVAGEQYF	TGTGCCAGCAGCTTAACGGCTGTCGCAGGAGAGCAGTACTTC
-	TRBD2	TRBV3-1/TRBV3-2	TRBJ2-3	CASSPRVAGDITDTQYF	TGTGCCAGCAGCCCCCGGGTAGCGGGGGACATCACAGATACGCAGTATTTT
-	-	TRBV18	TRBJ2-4	CASSPSGRGKNIQYF	TGTGCCAGCTCACCATCGGGTAGGGGCAAAAACATTCAGTACTTC
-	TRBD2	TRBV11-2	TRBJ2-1	CASSVLSGRTSNEQFF	TGTGCCAGCAGCGTCCTAAGCGGTCGGACTAGCAATGAGCAGTTCTTC
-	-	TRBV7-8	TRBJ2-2	CASRVVDTGELFF	TGTGCCAGCAGGGTGGTTGACACCGGGGAGCTGTTTTTT
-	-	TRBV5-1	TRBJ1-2	CASKLTSSNYGYTF	TGCGCCAGCAAATTAACTAGCTCTAACTATGGCTACACCTTC
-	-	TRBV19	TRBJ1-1	CASGGGPLSLNTEAFF	TGTGCCAGCGGAGGGGGGCCCCTCTCCCTGAACACTGAAGCTTTCTTT
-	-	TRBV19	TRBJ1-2	CASSSLQTTGNYGYTF	TGTGCCAGTAGTAGCCTACAAACGACAGGAAACTATGGCTACACCTTC
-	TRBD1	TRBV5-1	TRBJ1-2	CASSQPGQGSGGYTF	TGCGCCAGCAGTCAACCGGGACAGGGGTCTGGTGGCTACACCTTC
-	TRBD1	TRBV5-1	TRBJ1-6	CASRIQGANSPLHF	TGCGCCAGCAGAATCCAGGGGGCTAATTCACCCCTCCACTTT
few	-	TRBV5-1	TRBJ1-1	CASSPYLNTEAFF	TGCGCCAGCAGCCCCTACTTGAACACTGAAGCTTTCTTT
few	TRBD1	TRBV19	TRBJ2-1	CASRSRQGANEQFF	TGTGCCAGTAGATCAAGACAGGGGGCAAATGAGCAGTTCTTC
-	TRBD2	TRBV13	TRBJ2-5	CASSLRRELQETQYF	TGTGCCAGCAGCTTAAGGCGGGAGCTCCAAGAGACCCAGTACTTC
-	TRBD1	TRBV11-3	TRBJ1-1	CASSSGTGTTEAFF	TGTGCCAGCAGCTCGGGGACAGGGACCACTGAAGCTTTCTTT
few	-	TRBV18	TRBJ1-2	CASSPGTEIRYTF	TGTGCCAGCTCACCGGGGACGGAAATTCGCTACACCTTC
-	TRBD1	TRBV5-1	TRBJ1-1	CASSLPDRDTEAFF	TGCGCCAGCAGCTTGCCCGACAGGGACACTGAAGCTTTCTTT
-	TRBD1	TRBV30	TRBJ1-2	CAWAGGGYGYTF	TGTGCCTGGGCAGGGGGCGGCTATGGCTACACCTTC
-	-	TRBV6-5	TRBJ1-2	CASSYLAGLNYGYTF	TGTGCCAGCAGTTATTTAGCAGGATTAAACTATGGCTACACCTTC
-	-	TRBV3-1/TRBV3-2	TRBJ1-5	CASSPSESGNQPQHF	TGTGCCAGCAGCCCTAGTGAGTCAGGTAATCAGCCCCAGCATTTT
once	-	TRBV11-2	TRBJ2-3	CASRIGFYLGTDTQYF	TGTGCCAGCAGGATAGGGTTTTACCTAGGCACAGATACGCAGTATTTT